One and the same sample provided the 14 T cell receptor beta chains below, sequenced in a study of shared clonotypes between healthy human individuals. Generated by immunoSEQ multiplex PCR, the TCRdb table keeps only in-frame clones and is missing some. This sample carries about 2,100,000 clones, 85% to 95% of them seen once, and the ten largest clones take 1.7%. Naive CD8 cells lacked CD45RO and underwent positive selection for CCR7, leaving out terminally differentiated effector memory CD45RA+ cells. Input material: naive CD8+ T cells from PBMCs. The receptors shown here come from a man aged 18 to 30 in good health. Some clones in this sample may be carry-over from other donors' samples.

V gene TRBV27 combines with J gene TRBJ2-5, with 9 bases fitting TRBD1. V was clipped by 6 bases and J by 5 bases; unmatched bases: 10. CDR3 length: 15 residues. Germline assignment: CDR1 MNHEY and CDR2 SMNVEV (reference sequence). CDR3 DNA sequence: TGTGCCAGCAGCCAGACAGGGGGATTTTTGGAGACCCAGTACTTC. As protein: CASSQTGGFLETQYF.

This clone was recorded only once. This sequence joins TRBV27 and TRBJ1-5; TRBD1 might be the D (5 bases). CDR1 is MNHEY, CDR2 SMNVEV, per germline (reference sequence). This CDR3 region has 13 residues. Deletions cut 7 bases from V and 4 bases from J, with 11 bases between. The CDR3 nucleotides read TGTGCCAGCACAGGACACCTTAATCAGCCCCAGCATTTT. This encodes CASTGHLNQPQHF.

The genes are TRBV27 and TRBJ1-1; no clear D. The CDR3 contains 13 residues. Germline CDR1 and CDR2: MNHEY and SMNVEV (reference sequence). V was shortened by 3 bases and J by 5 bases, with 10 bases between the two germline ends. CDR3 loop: CASSFAAGTEAFF. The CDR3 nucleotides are TGTGCCAGCAGTTTCGCAGCTGGAACTGAAGCTTTCTTT.

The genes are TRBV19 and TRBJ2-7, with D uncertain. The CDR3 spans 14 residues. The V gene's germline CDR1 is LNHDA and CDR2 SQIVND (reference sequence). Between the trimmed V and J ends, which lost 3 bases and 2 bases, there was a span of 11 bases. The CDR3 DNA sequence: TGTGCCAGTAGTATGCAATCGCGCCCCTACGAGCAGTACTTC. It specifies CASSMQSRPYEQYF.

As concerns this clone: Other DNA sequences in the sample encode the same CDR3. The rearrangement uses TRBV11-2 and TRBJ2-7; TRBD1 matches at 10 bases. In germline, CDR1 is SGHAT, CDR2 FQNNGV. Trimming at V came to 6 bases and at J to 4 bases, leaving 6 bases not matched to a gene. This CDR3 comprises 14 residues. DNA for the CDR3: TGTGCCAGCAGTCCCCCGGGACAGGGGTACGAGCAGTACTTC. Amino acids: CASSPPGQGYEQYF. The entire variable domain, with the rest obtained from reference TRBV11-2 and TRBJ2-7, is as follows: EAGVAQSPRYKIIEKRQSVAFWCNPISGHATLYWYQQILGQGPKLLIQFQNNGVVDDSQLPKDRFSAERLKGVDSTLKIQPAKLEDSAVYLCASSPPGQGYEQYFGPGTRLTVT.

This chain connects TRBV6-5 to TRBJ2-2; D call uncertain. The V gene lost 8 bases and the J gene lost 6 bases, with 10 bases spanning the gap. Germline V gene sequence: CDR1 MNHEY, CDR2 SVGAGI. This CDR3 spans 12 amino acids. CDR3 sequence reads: CASGPLSGELFF. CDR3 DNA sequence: TGTGCCAGCGGCCCCTTGTCCGGGGAGCTGTTTTTT.

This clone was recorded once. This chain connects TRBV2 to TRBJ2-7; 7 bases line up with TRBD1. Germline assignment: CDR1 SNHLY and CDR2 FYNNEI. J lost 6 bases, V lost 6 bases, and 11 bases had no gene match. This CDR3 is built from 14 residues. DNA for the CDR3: TGTGCCAGCAGCGTACGGGACAGCCCCCTCGAGCAGTACTTC. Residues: CASSVRDSPLEQYF.

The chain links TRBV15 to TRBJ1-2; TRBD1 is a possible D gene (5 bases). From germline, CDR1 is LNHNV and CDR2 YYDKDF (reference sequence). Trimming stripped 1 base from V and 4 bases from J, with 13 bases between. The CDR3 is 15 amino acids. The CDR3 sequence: CATSRGAREAYGYTF. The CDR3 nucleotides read TGTGCCACCAGCAGAGGGGCCAGGGAGGCCTATGGCTACACCTTC.

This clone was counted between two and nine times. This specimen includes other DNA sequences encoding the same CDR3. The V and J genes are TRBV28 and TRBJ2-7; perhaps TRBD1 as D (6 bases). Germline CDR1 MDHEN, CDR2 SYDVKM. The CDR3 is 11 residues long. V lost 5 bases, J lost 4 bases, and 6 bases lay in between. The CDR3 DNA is TGTGCCAGCAGTACAGGGTACGAGCAGTACTTC. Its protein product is CASSTGYEQYF.

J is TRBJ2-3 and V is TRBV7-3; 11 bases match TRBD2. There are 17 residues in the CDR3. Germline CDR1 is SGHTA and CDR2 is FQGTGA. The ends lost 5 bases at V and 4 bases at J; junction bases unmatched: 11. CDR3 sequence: CASSRPLAGGHADTQYF. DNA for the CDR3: TGTGCCAGCAGCCGCCCGCTAGCGGGAGGACACGCAGATACGCAGTATTTT.

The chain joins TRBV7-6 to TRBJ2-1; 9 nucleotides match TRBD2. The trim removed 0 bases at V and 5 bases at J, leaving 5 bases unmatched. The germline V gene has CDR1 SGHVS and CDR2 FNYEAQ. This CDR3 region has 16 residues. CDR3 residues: CASSLAEREVHNEQFF. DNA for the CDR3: TGTGCCAGCAGCTTAGCTGAGCGGGAGGTACACAATGAGCAGTTCTTC.

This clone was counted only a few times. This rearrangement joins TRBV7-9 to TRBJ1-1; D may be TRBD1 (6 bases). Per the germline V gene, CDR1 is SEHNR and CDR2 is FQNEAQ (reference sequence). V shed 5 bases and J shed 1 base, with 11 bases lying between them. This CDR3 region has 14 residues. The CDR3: CASSELGQNTEAFF. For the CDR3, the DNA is TGTGCCAGCAGCGAACTGGGACAGAACACTGAAGCTTTCTTT.

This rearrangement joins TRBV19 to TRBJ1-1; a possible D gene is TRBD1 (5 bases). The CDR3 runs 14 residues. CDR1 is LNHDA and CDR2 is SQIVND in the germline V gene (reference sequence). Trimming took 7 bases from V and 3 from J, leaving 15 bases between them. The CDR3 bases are TGTGCCAGTACCCACTTCCGAGGGGACACTGAAGCTTTCTTT. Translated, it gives CASTHFRGDTEAFF.

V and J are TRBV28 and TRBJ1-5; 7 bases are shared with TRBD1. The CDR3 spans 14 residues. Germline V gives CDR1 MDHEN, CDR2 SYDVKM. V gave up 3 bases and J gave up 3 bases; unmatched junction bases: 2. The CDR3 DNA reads TGTGCCAGCAGTTTCGGACAGGACAATCAGCCCCAGCATTTT. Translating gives CASSFGQDNQPQHF.